These 28 T cell receptor beta chains originate from one sample sequenced in a study of T cell clonality in common variable immunodeficiency (dated by TCRdb to 2014 to 2015). The investigation overall reported the following: Reportedly, TCRbeta sequences from CVID had fewer deletions and N-nucleotide insertions, and highly modified clones with 13 or more V deletions were absent from CVID.

The library was generated by the immunoSEQ multiplex PCR assay. This immuneACCESS table, as held by TCRdb, lists in-frame sequences with V and J called but not all clones. Of the missing ones, under half trace to an unresolved V gene in checked studies; the others have no known cause. The sample features 25,000 to 30,000 clones, and none is a singleton. Of the sample, approximately 3% falls within the top ten clones. No antigen has been assigned to these receptors. Sequenced material: peripheral blood mononuclear cells. These receptors originate from a human donor with common variable immunodeficiency.

This clone has only a few counts. The read comes to an end 3 residues before the CDR3 does, leaving the germline J gene to fill in the end. J is TRBJ2-7 and V is TRBV2; tentatively, D is TRBD1 (6 bases). The CDR3 covers 13 residues. The V gene's germline CDR1 is SNHLY and CDR2 FYNNEI. V lost 6 bases and J lost 4, with 13 bases in between. The CDR3 loop reads CASRRQEGYEQYF. The covered CDR3 bases are TGTGCCAGCAGACGACAGGAAGGGTACGAG.

Concerning this clone: Possible read error: a much larger clone is one base away. Read coverage stops 3 residues before the CDR3 terminus; the germline J gene supplies the remainder. This chain joins TRBV7-9 and TRBJ2-1; 15 nucleotides agree with TRBD2. The CDR3 runs to 15 residues. J gave up 7 bases and V 3 bases, and 1 base lay outside the gene matches. CDR1 and CDR2 (germline): SEHNR, FQNEAQ (reference sequence). CDR3 region: CASSLGLAGGNEQFF. The part of the CDR3 DNA that was read is TGTGCCAGCAGCTTGGGACTAGCGGGGGGTAATGAG.

This clone was picked up a small number of times. The read halts 3 residues ahead of the CDR3 end, with the missing end drawn from the germline J gene. The chain links TRBV7-2 to TRBJ2-7, with TRBD1 as a possible D gene (5 bases). This CDR3 is built from 14 residues. The V gene lost 0 bases and the J gene lost 3 bases, with 9 bases spanning the gap. From germline, CDR1 is SGHTA and CDR2 FQGNSA. CDR3 residues: CASSLAQASYEQYF. CDR3 DNA, as far as it was read: TGTGCCAGCAGCTTAGCACAGGCAAGCTACGAG.

In this sample, this clone turned up many times. The missing CDR3 end, 3 residues past where the read stops, is filled in from the germline J gene. The chain links TRBV29-1 to TRBJ2-7; possible D gene TRBD2, 5 bases. The germline V and J ends were trimmed by 7 bases and 6 bases, with 10 bases remaining between them. This CDR3 spans 10 amino acids. Germline V gene data show CDR1 as SQVTM and CDR2 as ANQGSEA. CDR3 DNA (partial): TGCAGCGCGCTAGCTAGCGAG. This translates into CSALASE. The full CDR3 sequence reads CSALASEQYF.

At least ten counts were recorded for this clone. The DNA ends 3 residues before the CDR3 does, and the rest of the CDR3 is filled in from the germline J gene. The rearrangement uses TRBV7-2 and TRBJ1-2, with D tentatively TRBD1 (5 bases). CDR1 is SGHTA, CDR2 FQGNSA, per germline. The CDR3 totals 14 residues. CDR3 DNA, as far as it was read: TGTGCCAGCAGCTTAGGGGGCTCCGTTACGGGC. Amino acids: CASSLGGSVTG. The entire CDR3 reads CASSLGGSVTGYTF.

In regard to this clone: The CDR3 end falls 3 residues outside the read, so it is completed with the germline J gene. The chain combines TRBV7-6 with TRBJ1-5, with 7 bases matching TRBD1. CDR3 length: 17 amino acids. The J segment lost 3 bases and the V segment lost 1 base, leaving 9 bases of the junction unmatched. Germline V gene data show CDR1 as SGHVS and CDR2 as FNYEAQ. The CDR3: CASSLDQGGYDNQPQHF. The DNA read from the CDR3 is TGTGCCAGCAGCTTAGACCAGGGGGGATATGACAATCAGCCC.

A few counts support this clone. From the germline J gene comes the end of the CDR3, since the read stops 3 residues before it. The V gene is TRBV5-1, the J gene TRBJ2-3, with D possibly being TRBD1 (6 bases). This CDR3 spans 15 amino acids. V was trimmed by 0 bases and J by 3 bases, leaving 11 bases between them. Germline V CDR1 and CDR2: SGHRS, YFSETQ. This CDR3 is CASSLVAGETDTQYF. CDR3 DNA, as far as it was read: TGCGCCAGCAGCTTGGTCGCAGGGGAGACAGATACG.

Ten or more counts support this clone. From the germline J gene comes the end of the CDR3, since the read stops 3 residues before it. The gene calls are TRBV10-3 and TRBJ2-1, with D possibly TRBD1 on 6 matching bases. Germline CDR1 is ENHRY and CDR2 is SYGVKD. V was trimmed by 4 bases and J by 8 bases, leaving 15 bases between them. This CDR3 has 14 amino acids. CDR3 amino acids: CAISAGALIDEQFF. The sequenced CDR3 bases are TGTGCCATCAGTGCAGGGGCCCTGATCGATGAG.

In its sample, this clone was seen a few times. CDR3 sequence: CASSLEEGRRTEAFF. The CDR3 DNA, read in part, is TGCGCCAGCAGCTTGGAAGAGGGGAGAAGAACTGAA. The gene calls are TRBV5-1 and TRBJ1-1, with D maybe TRBD1 (5 bases). The CDR3 extends 3 residues past the end of the read, so its final part is completed from the germline J gene. Between the trimmed V and J ends, which lost 0 bases and 5 bases, there was a span of 14 bases. Germline-derived CDR1 and CDR2 are SGHRS and YFSETQ. The CDR3 contains 15 residues.

This clone was seen more than once but under ten times. The read ends 3 residues early relative to the CDR3; the germline J gene fills the gap. This sequence joins TRBV6-2 or TRBV6-3 and TRBJ1-5, with 8 bases lining up with TRBD1. With V trimmed by 3 bases and J by 1 base, 8 bases remained unmatched. Germline lookup yields CDR1 MNHEY and CDR2 SVGEGT. This CDR3 has 17 amino acids. The CDR3 is CASSYPSGGLSNQPQHF. The CDR3 bases that were read are TGTGCCAGCAGTTATCCGTCAGGGGGCTTAAGCAATCAGCCC.

On this clone itself: The CDR3 end lies 3 residues beyond the end of the read and is filled in from the germline J gene. The genes are TRBV20-1 and TRBJ1-1; D perhaps matches TRBD1 (6 bases). Germline V CDR1 and CDR2: DFQATT, SNEGSKA (reference sequence). There are 13 residues in the CDR3. V was shortened by 6 bases and J by 3 bases, with 14 bases between the two germline ends. CDR3 sequence: CSAGRGAYTEAFF. The covered CDR3 bases are TGCAGTGCCGGGCGGGGGGCCTACACTGAA.

This clone was found many times. The missing CDR3 end, 3 residues past where the read stops, is filled in from the germline J gene. V usage is TRBV10-3 and J usage is TRBJ1-5, with 9 bases fitting TRBD1. Germline V gene data show CDR1 as ENHRY and CDR2 as SYGVKD. This CDR3 region has 14 residues. With V trimmed by 10 bases and J by 4 bases, 8 bases remained unmatched. CDR3 protein: CATWEGQGNQPQHF. The DNA read from the CDR3 is TGTGCCACCTGGGAGGGACAGGGTAATCAGCCC.

This clone has only a few counts. The CDR3 goes on 3 residues after the read ends, and that part is filled in from the germline J gene. The genes are TRBV6-1 and TRBJ1-1, with a possible D match to TRBD1 (5 bases). Germline V lookup: CDR1 MNHNS, CDR2 SASEGT. The CDR3 contains 14 residues. The sequenced part of the CDR3 DNA is TGTGCCAGCAGTGAAAGTGTTAAGGGGAGGGTC. This gives the protein CASSESVKGRV. In full, the CDR3 reads CASSESVKGRVAFF.

Worth noting for this clone: The read comes to an end 3 residues before the CDR3 does, leaving the germline J gene to fill in the end. V is TRBV30 and J is TRBJ1-2; TRBD1 agrees at 9 bases. CDR1 GTSNPN and CDR2 SVGIG come from the germline V gene (reference sequence). CDR3 size: 14 residues. The part of the CDR3 DNA that was read is TGTGCCTGGAGTGGGGACAGGGACGGGGGAGGC. Translation: CAWSGDRDGGG. The whole CDR3 sequence reads CAWSGDRDGGGYTF.

Sample share makes this clone medium-sized. The read terminates 3 residues before the CDR3 end, so the remaining end is supplied by the germline J gene. The chain joins TRBV20-1 to TRBJ1-5, with a possible D match to TRBD1 (6 bases). V dropped 3 bases and J dropped 1 base, with 19 bases sitting between them. The CDR3 consists of 17 residues. Per germline, CDR1 DFQATT and CDR2 SNEGSKA (reference sequence). The CDR3 loop is CSASFPGGRVSNQPQHF. The covered CDR3 bases are TGCAGTGCTAGTTTCCCGGGGGGCAGGGTGAGCAATCAGCCC.

This clone has only a few counts. The CDR3 end is not reached by the read, which stops 3 residues before it; the germline J gene fills it in. The rearrangement joins TRBV11-2 to TRBJ2-7; 8 bases match TRBD2. V was clipped by 5 bases and J by 4 bases; unmatched bases: 10. Germline values: CDR1 SGHAT, CDR2 FQNNGV. The CDR3 extends over 15 amino acids. CDR3 sequence reads: CASSPPGGGGYEQYF. The sequenced part of the CDR3 DNA is TGTGCCAGCAGCCCCCCCGGGGGCGGGGGGTACGAG.

This clone was observed at least ten times. From the germline J gene comes the end of the CDR3, since the read stops 3 residues before it. V usage is TRBV20-1 and J usage is TRBJ1-6; D remains ambiguous. V dropped 8 bases and J dropped 7 bases, with 18 bases sitting between them. Germline V gene sequence: CDR1 DFQATT, CDR2 SNEGSKA (reference sequence). This CDR3 is 14 amino acids long. Partial CDR3 DNA: TGCAGTTCAAGTTCCGGTGAAACCAATTCACCC. Protein: CSSSSGETNSP. The whole CDR3 region reads CSSSSGETNSPLHF.

Concerning this clone: The read ends 3 residues early relative to the CDR3; the germline J gene fills the gap. The chain uses TRBV2 and TRBJ1-2, with 8 nucleotides matching TRBD1. The V gene end was trimmed by 1 base and the J gene end by 5 bases; junction bases not matched to a gene: 6. Germline V gene sequence: CDR1 SNHLY, CDR2 FYNNEI. The CDR3 totals 15 residues. CDR3 DNA, as far as it was read: TGTGCCAGCAGTGAAGGCGGACAGGGACGATATGGC. It encodes CASSEGGQGRYG. The full CDR3 sequence reads CASSEGGQGRYGYTF. The full variable domain, completed using reference TRBV2 and TRBJ1-2, is EPEVTQTPSHQVTQMGQEVILRCVPISNHLYFYWYRQILGQKVEFLVSFYNNEISEKSEIFDDQFSVERPDGSNFTLKIRSTKLEDSAMYFCASSEGGQGRYGYTFGSGTRLTVV.

On this clone itself: The sequenced fragment ends 3 residues before the CDR3 boundary, so the rest is inferred from the germline J gene. J is TRBJ2-5 and V is TRBV20-1; TRBD2 is a possible D gene (7 bases). Between the trimmed V and J ends, which lost 0 bases and 4 bases, there was a span of 15 bases. The CDR3 runs to 15 residues. Germline CDR1 and CDR2: DFQATT and SNEGSKA (reference sequence). The CDR3 bases that were read are TGCAGTGCTAGAGATCTCGGGGGGCCAGGAGAGACC. It specifies CSARDLGGPGET. The entire CDR3 sequence reads CSARDLGGPGETQYF.

This clone was observed at least ten times. The CDR3 extends 3 residues past the end of the read, so its final part is completed from the germline J gene. This chain connects TRBV4-1 to TRBJ2-5; D ambiguous. Between the trimmed V and J ends, which lost 3 bases and 5 bases, there was a span of 10 bases. CDR3 length equals 13 residues. Germline CDR1 MGHRA, CDR2 YSYEKL. The sequenced CDR3 bases are TGCGCCAGCAGCCAGTATACTCGCGAGACC. This translates into CASSQYTRET. The entire CDR3 reads CASSQYTRETQYF.

This clone was counted at least ten times. The part of the CDR3 DNA that was read is TGCGCCAGCAGCTTCGGTTCGGCGGGGGGAGAGACC. This codes for CASSFGSAGGET. The entire CDR3 sequence reads CASSFGSAGGETQYF. The chain is built from TRBV5-1 and TRBJ2-5; TRBD2 aligns across 8 bases. The CDR3 is cut off 3 residues early in the read; its end comes from the germline J gene. Germline V gene data show CDR1 as SGHRS and CDR2 as YFSETQ. V was clipped by 2 bases and J by 4 bases; unmatched bases: 7. This CDR3 has 15 residues.

This clone was detected a few times. The CDR3 is CASSIAQVFNTEAFF. CDR3 DNA (partial): TGTGCCAGTAGTATAGCACAGGTCTTTAACACTGAA. V and J are TRBV19 and TRBJ1-1, with D possibly being TRBD1 (5 bases). The observed sequence ends 3 residues before the CDR3 terminus, with the missing tail filled in from the germline J gene. V dropped 1 base and J dropped 2 bases, with 11 bases sitting between them. Per germline, CDR1 LNHDA and CDR2 SQIVND (reference sequence). The CDR3 spans 15 residues.

Worth noting for this clone: The read ends 3 residues shy of where the CDR3 ends; the end is completed using the germline J gene. The chain links TRBV20-1 to TRBJ2-5; 7 bases are shared with TRBD1. The V gene's germline CDR1 is DFQATT and CDR2 SNEGSKA (reference sequence). This CDR3 spans 11 amino acids. CDR3: CSAGDSETQYF. The sequenced part of the CDR3 DNA is TGCAGTGCTGGGGACAGTGAAACC.

As for this clone: The read halts 3 residues ahead of the CDR3 end, with the missing end drawn from the germline J gene. This chain links TRBV7-2 with TRBJ2-3; D remains ambiguous. Trimming took off 5 bases at V and 3 bases at J, with 6 bases between the two ends. Germline loops: CDR1 SGHTA, CDR2 FQGNSA. The CDR3 has 12 amino acids. The CDR3 bases that were read are TGTGCCAGCAGCCCCACTACAGATACG. Residues: CASSPTTDT. The CDR3 as a whole reads CASSPTTDTQYF.

This clone was seen only a few times. The read halts 3 residues ahead of the CDR3 end, with the missing end drawn from the germline J gene. The chain employs TRBV30 and TRBJ2-6; D remains ambiguous. Trimming stripped 0 bases from V and 4 bases from J, with 13 bases between. This CDR3 has 16 residues. Germline V lookup: CDR1 GTSNPN, CDR2 SVGIG (reference sequence). The CDR3 bases that were read are TGTGCCTGGAGTGTACGGTCCCTATCCGGGGCCAACGTC. This translates into CAWSVRSLSGANV. The entire CDR3 is CAWSVRSLSGANVLTF.

This clone has more than one count but fewer than ten. The read halts 3 residues ahead of the CDR3 end, with the missing end drawn from the germline J gene. V gene TRBV2 combines with J gene TRBJ2-5, with a tentative D call TRBD2 (5 bases). This CDR3 spans 15 amino acids. Germline loops: CDR1 SNHLY, CDR2 FYNNEI. Trimming stripped 5 bases from V and 2 bases from J, with 15 bases between. The CDR3 loop reads CASSRGLGVQETQYF. CDR3 bases read: TGTGCCAGCAGTCGTGGACTCGGGGTTCAAGAGACC. Supplemented by reference TRBV2 and TRBJ2-5, the full variable domain reads EPEVTQTPSHQVTQMGQEVILRCVPISNHLYFYWYRQILGQKVEFLVSFYNNEISEKSEIFDDQFSVERPDGSNFTLKIRSTKLEDSAMYFCASSRGLGVQETQYFGPGTRLLVL.

This clone was picked up a small number of times. The sequence runs out 3 residues before the end of the CDR3; the remainder is reconstructed from the germline J gene. The V and J genes are TRBV19 and TRBJ2-5, with TRBD2 matching over 8 bases. V was clipped by 5 bases and J by 5 bases; unmatched bases: 7. Germline V gene sequence: CDR1 LNHDA, CDR2 SQIVND (reference sequence). The CDR3 totals 14 residues. CDR3 in amino acids: CASSRGGAEETQYF. The sequenced part of the CDR3 DNA is TGTGCCAGTAGTCGGGGGGGGGCCGAGGAGACC.

Many counts were recorded for this clone. The sequenced fragment ends 3 residues before the CDR3 boundary, so the rest is inferred from the germline J gene. J is TRBJ1-2 and V is TRBV19, with no clear D. Germline V CDR1 and CDR2: LNHDA, SQIVND (reference sequence). The CDR3 runs to 14 residues. V was pared by 3 bases and J by 1 base, with 9 bases between. The DNA read from the CDR3 is TGTGCCAGTAGTATGTGGGCCTATAACTATGGC. Translated: CASSMWAYNYG. The whole CDR3 reads CASSMWAYNYGYTF.